These 6 T cell receptor beta chains came from one sample sequenced in a study of blood T cell repertoires in COVID-19. The data were produced by immunoSEQ multiplex PCR, yet TCRdb's version contains in-frame clones alone and is incomplete. The sample lists approximately 140,000 clones, roughly 90% occurring once. The specimen sequenced was peripheral blood. Source of these receptors: a woman aged 60 to 75 with active or convalescent COVID-19.

The chain has TRBV4-3 and TRBJ2-1; TRBD2 might be the D (6 bases). There are 15 residues in the CDR3. Trimming took off 6 bases at V and 0 bases at J, with 12 bases between the two ends. Germline V gene lookup returns CDR1 LGHNA and CDR2 YSLEER. The CDR3 region has the DNA TGCGCCAGCAGTGTAGGGAGGAGCTCCTACAATGAGCAGTTCTTC. This codes for CASSVGRSSYNEQFF.

The chain carries TRBV5-4 and TRBJ1-1, with 8 bases aligning to TRBD1. CDR1 and CDR2 (germline): SGHNT, YYREEE (reference sequence). This CDR3 region has 14 residues. V lost 0 bases, J lost 3 bases, and 1 base stayed unmatched. The CDR3 nucleotides read TGTGCCAGCAGCTTGGCAGGGGGCTACACTGAAGCTTTCTTT. It is translated as CASSLAGGYTEAFF.

V and J are TRBV6-2 or TRBV6-3 and TRBJ2-3; 9 bases align to TRBD1. Per the germline V gene, CDR1 is MNHEY and CDR2 is SVGEGT. The CDR3 totals 16 residues. Unmatched junction bases numbered 8, after V lost 6 bases and J lost 1 base. The chain's CDR3 is CASSFTRTGGTDTQYF. Here the CDR3 DNA reads TGTGCCAGCAGCTTCACCCGGACAGGGGGCACAGATACGCAGTATTTT.

This sequence joins TRBV9 and TRBJ2-7, with 13 bases that match TRBD2. The germline V gene encodes CDR1 SGDLS and CDR2 YYNGEE. V was clipped by 4 bases and J by 2 bases; unmatched bases: 12. The CDR3 totals 18 residues. The CDR3 reads CASSPSLAGGHSTYEQYF. CDR3 coding DNA: TGTGCCAGCAGCCCTTCACTAGCGGGGGGGCATTCAACCTACGAGCAGTACTTC.

The rearrangement joins TRBV7-9 to TRBJ2-3, with 14 bases aligning to TRBD2. The CDR3 runs 19 residues. Trimming cost V 1 base and J 0 bases; bases outside gene matches: 6. CDR1 is SEHNR and CDR2 is FQNEAQ in the germline V gene (reference sequence). The CDR3 here is CASSLDPGLAGGSTDTQYF. CDR3 coding DNA: TGTGCCAGCAGCTTAGACCCTGGACTAGCGGGGGGAAGCACAGATACGCAGTATTTT.

This clone was seen a handful of times. The chain is built from TRBV18 and TRBJ2-2; 10 nucleotides match TRBD2. CDR1 and CDR2 from the germline V gene are KGHSH and LQKENI. This CDR3 contains 18 residues. V was clipped by 2 bases and J by 0 bases; unmatched bases: 6. CDR3 sequence: CASSPVASGGPNTGELFF. The CDR3 nucleotides read TGTGCCAGCTCACCAGTGGCTAGCGGGGGCCCGAACACCGGGGAGCTGTTTTTT.